The following is a T cell receptor (beta chain) sequence with its context. Its specific antigen is unknown. No clone much larger than this one lies a single base away; base qualities are absent. The data were taken from a study of beta chain features in type 1 diabetes (dated by TCRdb to the late 2010s). Background for the entire study: No differences in mean age, gender distribution, total cell number or subset yield were found between patients and healthy donors. Across all samples, some 100,000,000 sorted cells were examined, and cell number per subset correlated strongly with RNA yield. The study compared the TCRB repertoires of sorted circulating CD4+ T cell subsets in recently diagnosed type 1 diabetes patients with those in matched healthy donors. Naive and central memory subsets were obtained from all 30 or so donors, but regulatory and stem cell-like memory subsets were isolated from only 8 patients and about 8 healthy donors.

Overall results and qualifications from the work: Shorter templates might have been favored by PCR, but patient and control samples were amplified and corrected together, so both groups would have been affected equally by any skew. Sequencing cDNA rather than genomic DNA could over-represent highly expressing activated cells, although activation and CD3 levels did not differ between groups. Patients with type 1 diabetes made fewer insertions and deleted more nucleotides at VDJ recombination sites, implying thymic rearrangement abnormalities. A moderate but significant shortening of TCRB CDR3 length was observed in type 1 diabetes patients in all four CD4+ subsets. Because small numbers of individuals were included in the HLA sub-analyses, any influence of HLA type on TCRB rearrangement was left unresolved. Naive, central memory and regulatory TCRB repertoires appeared to be more alike among patients than among healthy donors.

A single peripheral blood draw of around 0.11 L on average was collected from each donor into heparinised tubes. Using a panel that included CD45RO, CCR7, CD25, CD127, CD95 and CD27, naive, central memory, regulatory and stem cell-like memory CD4+ T cells were sorted on a BD FACSAria II. Every sorted population had a purity above 95%. Right away, PBMCs were isolated by Lymphoprep density gradient centrifugation and were stained directly, with no culture step. So that batch effects would be minimized, each experiment stained and sorted samples in pairs, pairing one healthy donor with one patient. Trimming accounts for 3 bases at V and 7 bases at J, while the number of junction bases matched to no gene is 8. Its CDR3 holds 15 amino acids, cysteine through phenylalanine. Only the CDR3 portion is preserved as DNA: 45 bases, with reading frame beginning at the first base. The germline V gene encodes CDR1 SGHDT and CDR2 YYEEEE.

The entire isolated RNA was reverse transcribed using the High Capacity cDNA Reverse Transcription Kit, and thus expressed TCRB transcripts were sequenced. Deep immunoSEQ sequencing was applied to naive, central memory and regulatory T cell samples, giving an average of around 3.4 million total reads per sample. Sorted cells were lysed in RLT buffer, and RNA was extracted using DNase-treated RNeasy Micro or Mini kits according to cell number. To prevent cross-contamination, every cell subset was processed on its own, while patient and healthy donor samples were processed together. Using the immunoSEQ multiplex PCR, TCRB sequences were amplified from cDNA into 87-bp fragments spanning the CDR3 region. Sequencing of the amplicons was done on the Illumina HiSeq platform. Per the original workflow: Synthetic template baselines were used to correct PCR bias computationally, reads within Hamming distance 2 were collapsed, and singletons that could not be merged were discarded. By aligning reads against IMGT, V, D and J genes, CDR3 length, and insertions or deletions at six rearrangement sites were assigned. Within each subset, clonotype counts were normalized to the number of sorted cells before true diversity and Gini coefficients were calculated with the tcR R package. The overlap coefficient, calculated on TCRB nucleotide sequences, was used to quantify repertoire sharing. Entries here come from immuneACCESS through TCRdb and include only in-frame sequences with V and J called. Some clones fail to appear in such tables; in the studies checked, an unresolved V gene covers under half of the shortfall, and the cause of the remainder is unknown. The DNA gave D and trimming, while V, J and clone size come from that table. The sample contains a few hundred thousand clones, over 9% of them found a single time. Jointly, the top ten make up around 0.66% of the sample.

The origin of this receptor is a man under 40 with type 1 diabetes. Sequencing was done on a sample of central memory CD4+ T cells from blood. This chain is built from TRBV5-6 and TRBJ2-1; TRBD2 matches 9 bases in the middle. The DNA reads as follows: TGTGCCAGCAGCTGGCTAGCGGGACAGTGGAATGAGCAGTTCTTC. This translates into CASSWLAGQWNEQFF.